A single sample is the source of the 20 T cell receptor beta chains below, sequenced in a study of a mutant IDH1 vaccine in newly diagnosed glioma. Time point described: week 47, end of study. Doses of 300 ug of mutant IDH1 20-mer peptide were given with topical imiquimod. These receptors lack a known antigen. Clones were read by immunoSEQ multiplex PCR, and TCRdb kept only the in-frame ones, dropping some. The sample contains 55,000 to 65,000 clones, about 71% of which appear only once. The material sequenced was PBMCs, taken from a glioma patient whose treatment included an IDH1 peptide vaccine. These receptors all come from a man aged 50 to 59 with glioma.

V is TRBV18 and J is TRBJ1-2, with TRBD1 matching 7 bases. This CDR3 has 15 amino acids. Trimming cost V 0 bases and J 7 bases; bases outside gene matches: 8. CDR1 is KGHSH, CDR2 LQKENI, per germline. Written as DNA, the CDR3 is TGTGCCAGCTCACCACCGGGGAGGGGGCATGGTGGCTACACCTTC. This translates into CASSPPGRGHGGYTF.

V gene TRBV4-3 combines with J gene TRBJ1-5; 8 bases match TRBD1. The CDR3 is 15 amino acids. The germline V gene has CDR1 LGHNA and CDR2 YSLEER. Losses at the gene ends were 0 bases for V and 9 bases for J; bases not matched to a gene: 7. The CDR3 bases are TGCGCCAGCAGCCAAGAGACAGGGGCGGATCTGCCCCAGCATTTT. This gives the protein CASSQETGADLPQHF.

This clone was recorded only once. V usage is TRBV18 and J usage is TRBJ1-5; D not certain. The V end lost 2 bases, the J end lost 0 bases, and 8 bases lay between the germline ends. From germline, CDR1 is KGHSH and CDR2 LQKENI. CDR3 size: 15 residues. The CDR3 region is CASSPSRDSNQPQHF. CDR3 nucleotide sequence: TGTGCCAGCTCACCAAGCAGAGATAGCAATCAGCCCCAGCATTTT.

The chain is built from TRBV19 and TRBJ1-3, with 9 bases lining up with TRBD1. Trimming took 8 bases from V and 4 from J; bases not matched to a gene: 3. The CDR3 covers 13 residues. Germline lookup yields CDR1 LNHDA and CDR2 SQIVND (reference sequence). The CDR3 sequence is CASGTGQGNTIYF. CDR3 coding DNA: TGTGCCAGTGGGACAGGGCAAGGAAACACCATATATTTT.

DNA for the CDR3: TGTGCCAGCAGCTTAAGGTCGGCTTATTCTTCCTACGAGCAGTACTTC. The encoded protein is CASSLRSAYSSYEQYF. The rearrangement links TRBV7-2 to TRBJ2-7; D is undetermined. V was pared by 2 bases and J by 1 base, with 15 bases between. Germline V lookup: CDR1 SGHTA, CDR2 FQGNSA. The length of the CDR3 is 16 residues.

This rearrangement joins TRBV6-1 to TRBJ1-4; D unclear. Trimming took 7 bases from V and 7 from J, leaving 16 bases between them. Germline CDR1 is MNHNS and CDR2 is SASEGT. The CDR3 consists of 14 residues. For the CDR3, the DNA is TGTGCCAGCAACCCCCGGGCCGCGAGTGAAAAACTGTTTTTT. Translated: CASNPRAASEKLFF.

The chain recombines TRBV7-9 with TRBJ2-1; D might be TRBD1 or TRBD2, each matching 5 bases. V gave up 5 bases and J gave up 0 bases, with 20 bases separating them. The length of the CDR3 is 18 residues. Per germline, CDR1 SEHNR and CDR2 FQNEAQ (reference sequence). DNA for the CDR3: TGTGCCAGCAGCGAGCGGTTTCAGGACACTAGCTCCTACAATGAGCAGTTCTTC. This encodes CASSERFQDTSSYNEQFF.

The J gene is TRBJ1-5, the V gene TRBV2; 8 nucleotides agree with TRBD1. The germline gives CDR1 SNHLY, CDR2 FYNNEI. The length of the CDR3 is 13 residues. V lost 7 bases and J lost 3; bases outside the gene matches: 2. The CDR3: CASTTGVNQPQHF. CDR3 bases: TGTGCCAGCACGACAGGGGTCAATCAGCCCCAGCATTTT.

CDR3 residues: CASSLGNGPNYGYTF. CDR3 nucleotide sequence: TGTGCCAGCAGCTTAGGCAACGGGCCCAACTATGGCTACACCTTC. The rearrangement uses TRBV7-9 and TRBJ1-2; D gene uncertain. From germline, CDR1 is SEHNR and CDR2 FQNEAQ (reference sequence). This CDR3 comprises 15 residues. V was trimmed by 1 base and J by 2 bases, leaving 11 bases between them.

This clone occurred a few times. The chain carries TRBV5-1 and TRBJ2-1; the match to TRBD1 covers 7 bases. The CDR3 has 15 residues. The V gene end was trimmed by 4 bases and the J gene end by 3 bases; junction bases not matched to a gene: 7. Germline V gene sequence: CDR1 SGHRS, CDR2 YFSETQ. Here the CDR3 DNA reads TGCGCCAGCAGCCCCTTGACAGGGAGCTACAATGAGCAGTTCTTC. Translated: CASSPLTGSYNEQFF.

The chain uses TRBV15 and TRBJ1-5, with D possibly matching TRBD1 (5 bases). This CDR3 has 16 amino acids. V was shortened by 0 bases and J by 2 bases, with 11 bases between the two germline ends. CDR1 is LNHNV and CDR2 is YYDKDF in the germline V gene (reference sequence). In DNA, the CDR3 is TGTGCCACCAGCAGAGATGGGACGGCGGGCAATCAGCCCCAGCATTTT. It yields the protein CATSRDGTAGNQPQHF.

The J gene is TRBJ1-1, the V gene TRBV7-8; the match to TRBD1 covers 11 bases. V shed 5 bases, J shed 5 bases, and the junction held 4 bases outside the gene matches. Per the germline V gene, CDR1 is SGHVS and CDR2 is FQNEAQ. The CDR3 runs to 14 residues. Here the CDR3 DNA reads TGTGCCAGCAGCCCCGGGACAGGGGGAACTGAAGCTTTCTTT. This encodes CASSPGTGGTEAFF.

This clone was recorded at least ten times. This chain joins TRBV19 and TRBJ2-3; D possibly matches TRBD1 or TRBD2 (5 bases each). Germline V gene data show CDR1 as LNHDA and CDR2 as SQIVND (reference sequence). The V end lost 5 bases, the J end lost 8 bases, and 17 bases lay between the germline ends. The CDR3 has 14 residues. The CDR3 bases are TGTGCCAGTAGTGCTGGGACCGCGGCAGGTACGCAGTATTTT. Its protein product is CASSAGTAAGTQYF.

The rearrangement uses TRBV29-1 and TRBJ1-2; no clear D gene. CDR1 and CDR2 (germline): SQVTM, ANQGSEA. The CDR3 covers 15 residues. The V gene lost 6 bases and the J gene lost 5 bases, with 22 bases spanning the gap. The CDR3 DNA sequence: TGCAGCGTGAAAAGAGGTTTGGGCGGACGATATGGCTACACCTTC. This codes for CSVKRGLGGRYGYTF.

The gene calls are TRBV9 and TRBJ2-5, with unresolved D. With 0 bases removed from V and 2 bases from J, the gap between germline ends came to 5 bases. The germline CDR1 and CDR2 sequences are SGDLS and YYNGEE. This CDR3 comprises 13 residues. CDR3 region: CASSVGNQETQYF. The CDR3 nucleotides read TGTGCCAGCAGCGTAGGTAATCAAGAGACCCAGTACTTC.

V usage is TRBV6-5 and J usage is TRBJ1-2; D is unclear. CDR1 and CDR2 (germline): MNHEY, SVGAGI. Trimming left V 0 bases short and J 0 bases short, with 11 bases between. This CDR3 has 16 residues. CDR3 loop: CASSYSVGIPNYGYTF. The CDR3 DNA is TGTGCCAGCAGTTACTCGGTCGGAATTCCTAACTATGGCTACACCTTC.

V gene TRBV13 combines with J gene TRBJ1-4, with 7 bases fitting TRBD1. Germline values: CDR1 PRHDT, CDR2 FYEKMQ (reference sequence). The CDR3 is made up of 17 amino acids. Trimming removed 3 bases from V and 4 bases from J; junction bases left unmatched: 11. The CDR3 region is CASSFRPNRGVNEKLFF. The CDR3 nucleotides are TGTGCCAGCAGCTTCCGACCAAACAGGGGCGTTAATGAAAAACTGTTTTTT.

V is TRBV13 and J is TRBJ1-4, with D unclear. The V and J ends lost 5 bases and 8 bases respectively, with 12 bases between them. The CDR3 consists of 13 residues. Germline V CDR1 and CDR2: PRHDT, FYEKMQ (reference sequence). In nucleotides, the CDR3 is TGTGCCAGCAGCCCCACCGGTGGGGAAAAACTGTTTTTT. This gives the protein CASSPTGGEKLFF.

V usage is TRBV9 and J usage is TRBJ1-5; D uncertain. V lost 0 bases and J lost 5, with 6 bases in between. This CDR3 is built from 13 residues. CDR1 is SGDLS and CDR2 is YYNGEE in the germline V gene. The CDR3 DNA follows: TGTGCCAGCAGCGTAGACGGTCATCAGCCCCAGCATTTT. It codes for CASSVDGHQPQHF.

V is TRBV5-1 and J is TRBJ2-7, with 7 bases that match TRBD1. J was trimmed by 2 bases and V by 2 bases; bases with no gene match: 10. Germline assignment: CDR1 SGHRS and CDR2 YFSETQ. This CDR3 has 16 amino acids. This CDR3 reads CASSFNSDRPPYEQYF. Written as DNA, the CDR3 is TGCGCCAGCAGCTTCAACTCGGACAGGCCCCCCTACGAGCAGTACTTC. The entire variable domain, with the rest obtained from reference TRBV5-1 and TRBJ2-7, is as follows: KAGVTQTPRYLIKTRGQQVTLSCSPISGHRSVSWYQQTPGQGLQFLFEYFSETQRNKGNFPGRFSGRQFSNSRSEMNVSTLELGDSALYLCASSFNSDRPPYEQYFGPGTRLTVT.